The clone carrying this T cell receptor beta chain occurred once. Its antigen is unidentified. Germline trimming cut 3 bases from V and 2 bases from J; bases unmatched to any gene: 3. The CDR3 is 16 amino acids. Germline-derived CDR1 and CDR2 are KGHSH and LQKENI. This record belongs to a study of T cell responses to AZD1222 COVID-19 vaccine. Study context: Analysis merged second doses at about 4 or about 12 weeks. Study outcomes and limitations: Clonal diversity was possibly underestimated; the donors were predominantly white British and more often female. Only a handful of individuals given AZD1222 were seropositive at baseline.

The assay was immunoSEQ multiplex PCR, and TCRdb's table has in-frame clones only and misses some. The repertoire holds roughly 100,000 clones, roughly 90% seen once, with about 5.4% in the top ten. The origin of this receptor is an adult in good health. The sample in question was peripheral blood, obtained on day 0 of AZD1222 vaccination. The chain links TRBV18 to TRBJ2-3, with 12 bases identical to TRBD1. The CDR3 DNA is TGTGCCAGCTCACCCGTGGGACAGGGGGCCACAGATACGCAGTATTTT. Translation gives CASSPVGQGATDTQYF. Drawing the rest from reference TRBV18 and TRBJ2-3, the complete variable domain is NAGVMQNPRHLVRRRGQEARLRCSPMKGHSHVYWYRQLPEEGLKFMVYLQKENIIDESGMPKERFSAEFPKEGPSILRIQQVVRGDSAAYFCASSPVGQGATDTQYFGPGTRLTVL.